This T cell receptor (beta chain) was found in a study of blood T cell repertoires in COVID-19. In the study overall: The United States, Italy and Spain supplied acute and convalescent COVID-19 samples. PBMCs, B-cell-depleted T cells, or T cells were the source of the cDNA or gDNA that made up the material.

In the original workflow: The assay estimated nucleated cells by amplifying reference gene primers. Clones were sequenced by immunoSEQ multiplex PCR, and TCRdb holds only the in-frame ones, with some missing. V, J and clone size are those of that table, while D and trimming were read from the DNA. This repertoire shows some 51,000 clones, approximately 90% found once; its top ten account for 3.1%. Per the germline V gene, CDR1 is SGHRS and CDR2 is YFSETQ. The V and J ends lost 4 bases and 8 bases, in that order; junction bases with no gene match: 11. The CDR3 length is 15 residues. The rearrangement joins TRBV5-1 to TRBJ2-1, with 8 bases that match TRBD1. The TCR comes from a man aged 50-60 years with acute or convalescent COVID-19. The sequencing sample was made of peripheral blood. This CDR3 reads CASSKGQGIGDEQFF. The CDR3, as DNA: TGCGCCAGCAGCAAAGGACAGGGTATAGGGGATGAGCAGTTCTTC.